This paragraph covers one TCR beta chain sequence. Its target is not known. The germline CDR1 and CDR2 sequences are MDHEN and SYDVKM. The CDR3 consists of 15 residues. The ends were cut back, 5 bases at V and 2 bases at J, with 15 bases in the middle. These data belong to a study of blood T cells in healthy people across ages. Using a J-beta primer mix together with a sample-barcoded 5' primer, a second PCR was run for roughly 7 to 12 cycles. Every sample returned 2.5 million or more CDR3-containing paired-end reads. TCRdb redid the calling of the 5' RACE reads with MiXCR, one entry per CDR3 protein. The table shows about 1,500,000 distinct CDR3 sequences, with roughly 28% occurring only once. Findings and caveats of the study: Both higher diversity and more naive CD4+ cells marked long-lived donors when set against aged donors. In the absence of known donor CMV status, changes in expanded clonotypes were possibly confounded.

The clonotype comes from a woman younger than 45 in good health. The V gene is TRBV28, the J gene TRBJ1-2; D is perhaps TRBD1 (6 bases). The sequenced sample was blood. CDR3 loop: CASSAGGRGNYGYTF. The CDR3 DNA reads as TGTGCCAGCAGTGCGGGGGGCAGGGGAAACTATGGCTACACCTTC.